This TCR beta chain was found in a study of OX40 agonist ivuxolimab in advanced cancers. Overall study context: An agonistic human IgG2 monoclonal antibody against OX40 (CD134) was given. Partial responses occurred in Three dose-escalation patients, one with hepatocellular carcinoma and two with cutaneous melanoma.

Profiled with immunoSEQ multiplex PCR; TCRdb holds only in-frame clones, not every one. The data show about 77,000 clones, with about 90% seen just once and approximately 2.3% held by the top ten. The TCR originated in an adult with an advanced solid tumor such as melanoma, head and neck, liver or kidney cancer. The sequenced sample was CD4+ or CD8+ T cells sorted from blood, obtained in a trial of the OX40 agonist ivuxolimab.

CDR3 DNA: TGTGCCAGCAGCGCGAAAGGGGTCAAAAACATTCAGTACTTC. Protein: CASSAKGVKNIQYF. The chain uses TRBV6-5 and TRBJ2-4; a possible D gene is TRBD1 (5 bases). Looked up from germline, CDR1 is MNHEY and CDR2 is SVGAGI. The V end was cut by 6 bases, the J end by 3 bases, with 12 bases between. CDR3 length: 14 residues.